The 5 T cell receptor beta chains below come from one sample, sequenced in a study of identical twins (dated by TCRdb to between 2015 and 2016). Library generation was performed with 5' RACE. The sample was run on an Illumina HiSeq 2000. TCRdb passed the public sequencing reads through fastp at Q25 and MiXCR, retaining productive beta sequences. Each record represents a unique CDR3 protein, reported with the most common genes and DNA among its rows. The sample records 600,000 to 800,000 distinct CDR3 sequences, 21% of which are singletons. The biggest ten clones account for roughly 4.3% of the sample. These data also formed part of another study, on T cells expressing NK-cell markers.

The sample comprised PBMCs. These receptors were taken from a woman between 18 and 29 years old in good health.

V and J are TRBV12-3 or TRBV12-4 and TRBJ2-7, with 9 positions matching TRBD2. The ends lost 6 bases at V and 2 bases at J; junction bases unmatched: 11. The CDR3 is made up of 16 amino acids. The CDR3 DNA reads TGTGCCAGCAGCGTCCAAAGCGGGGGGCTTGCCTACGAGCAGTACTTC. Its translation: CASSVQSGGLAYEQYF.

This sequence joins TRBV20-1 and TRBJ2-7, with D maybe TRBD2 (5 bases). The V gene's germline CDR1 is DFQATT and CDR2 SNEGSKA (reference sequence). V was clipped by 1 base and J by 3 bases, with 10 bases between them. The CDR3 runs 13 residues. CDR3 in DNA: TGCAGTGCTAGAGTGGCGGGCCACTACGAGCAGTACTTC. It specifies CSARVAGHYEQYF.

CDR3 sequence reads: CSARAHPSTDTQYF. The DNA of the CDR3 is TGCAGTGCTAGAGCTCACCCTAGCACAGATACGCAGTATTTT. V is TRBV20-1 and J is TRBJ2-3; no definite D call. This CDR3 has 14 amino acids. CDR1 is DFQATT and CDR2 is SNEGSKA in the germline V gene (reference sequence). The V gene lost 1 base and the J gene lost 0 bases, with 8 bases spanning the gap.

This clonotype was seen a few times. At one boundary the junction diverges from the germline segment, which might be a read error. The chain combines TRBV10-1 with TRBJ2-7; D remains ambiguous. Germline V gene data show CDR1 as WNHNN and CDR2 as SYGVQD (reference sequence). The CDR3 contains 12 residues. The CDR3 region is CASSESGGRPVF. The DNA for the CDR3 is TGCGCCAGCAGTGAGTCGGGCGGAAGGCCCGTCTTC.

This chain's CDR3 is CASEAGTGELFF. In DNA, the CDR3 is TGTGCCAGCGAGGCAGGCACCGGGGAGCTGTTTTTT. J is TRBJ2-2 and V is TRBV6-5; no clear D gene. CDR3 length equals 12 residues. Looked up from germline, CDR1 is MNHEY and CDR2 is SVGAGI. V lost 8 bases and J 4 bases, leaving 8 bases between the germline ends.